This T cell receptor beta chain was captured by sequencing in a study of blood T cell repertoires in COVID-19. Across the study: Whether acute or convalescent, the COVID-19 samples came from the United States, Italy and Spain. The analysed material was cDNA or gDNA that came from T cells, B-cell-depleted T cells, or PBMCs.

Adults between roughly 18 and 95 years of age took part from fewer than 30 US areas. Self-reported history from a screening survey and questionnaire set each donor's cohort. CDR1 is MNHEY and CDR2 is SMNVEV in the germline V gene (reference sequence). The CDR3 contains 12 residues. J was trimmed by 7 bases and V by 4 bases; bases with no gene match: 3. Assay: immunoSEQ multiplex PCR; the TCRdb copy retains only in-frame clones and omits some. The sample carries 150,000 to 200,000 clones, about nine tenths recorded once. A word on this clone: Other DNA variants within this sample encode the same CDR3.

The TCR originated in a young woman who had recovered from COVID-19. The genes are TRBV27 and TRBJ1-2; 7 bases align to TRBD1. Material for sequencing was PBMCs or T cells enriched from blood (not recorded which). CDR3: CASSSRGTGYTF. The CDR3 region has the DNA TGTGCCAGCAGTTCCAGGGGGACTGGCTACACCTTC.